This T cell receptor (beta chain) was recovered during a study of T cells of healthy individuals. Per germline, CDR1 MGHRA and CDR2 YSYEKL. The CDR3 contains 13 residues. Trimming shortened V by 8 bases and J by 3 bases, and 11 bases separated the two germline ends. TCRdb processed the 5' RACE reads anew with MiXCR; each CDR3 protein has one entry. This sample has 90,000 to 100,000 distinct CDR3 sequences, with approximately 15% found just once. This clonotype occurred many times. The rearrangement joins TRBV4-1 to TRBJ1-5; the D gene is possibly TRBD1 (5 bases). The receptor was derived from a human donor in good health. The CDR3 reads CASGGDPNQPQHF. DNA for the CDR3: TGCGCCAGCGGGGGGGACCCCAATCAGCCCCAGCATTTT.